This is a list of T cell receptor beta chains from one sample in a study of T cell repertoires in aging, cancer and after chemotherapy. TCRdb analysed the multiplex PCR reads with MiXCR anew, one entry per CDR3 protein. The sample includes about 5,700 distinct CDR3 sequences, approximately 37% of them seen just once. Sequences were obtained from blood. These receptors were taken from a human donor in good health. Each CDR3 is given with its conserved first and last residue. The order of the fields is V gene, D gene, J gene, clone size, CDR3 protein, CDR3 DNA. A D gene is named only where the DNA matches it firmly. A clone size is listed for some rows: how often the clone was seen (once, few, many), or a class if it is expanded.

>TRBV6-5|TRBD2|TRBJ2-6|-
CASSQVLAGLSGANVLTF
TGTGCCAGCAGCCAAGTACTAGCGGGGCTTTCTGGGGCCAACGTCCTGACTTTC
>TRBV6-1|TRBD2|TRBJ2-7|-
CATFTGGSGVYEQYF
TGTGCCACCTTCACGGGGGGATCTGGGGTCTACGAGCAGTACTTC
>TRBV19|TRBD1|TRBJ2-7|-
CASTGQGAYEQYF
TGTGCCAGTACGGGACAGGGGGCCTACGAGCAGTACTTC
>TRBV7-2|-|TRBJ1-6|-
CASSSFSNSPLHF
TGTGCCAGCAGCTCATTCAGCAATTCACCCCTCCACTTT
>TRBV6-5|-|TRBJ2-1|few
CASRPHSDSYYNEQFF
TGTGCCAGCAGACCTCATTCCGACAGTTACTACAATGAGCAGTTCTTC
>TRBV20-1|-|TRBJ1-4|once
CSAIGVGRREKLFF
TGCAGTGCTATCGGAGTGGGGCGTCGGGAAAAACTGTTTTTT
>TRBV11-1|-|TRBJ2-5|medium-sized
CASSFRETQYF
TGTGCCAGCAGCTTTCGGGAGACCCAGTACTTC
>TRBV5-4|-|TRBJ2-5|large
CASSPGTGGEETQYF
TGTGCCAGCAGCCCCGGGACCGGTGGCGAAGAGACCCAGTACTTC
>TRBV6-5|-|TRBJ2-7|-
CASSSSGYEQYF
TGTGCCAGCAGTTCGAGTGGTTACGAGCAGTACTTC
>TRBV12-3/TRBV12-4|TRBD1|TRBJ2-7|large
CASSPGTASYEQYF
TGTGCCAGCAGTCCCGGGACAGCTTCCTACGAGCAGTACTTC
>TRBV5-5|TRBD1|TRBJ1-5|-
CASSPGQGADGNQPQHF
TGTGCCAGCAGCCCGGGACAGGGGGCGGACGGCAATCAGCCCCAGCATTTT
>TRBV6-5|-|TRBJ2-7|-
CASSRSLDPQGYEQYF
TGTGCCAGCAGTCGGTCGTTGGACCCCCAGGGATACGAGCAGTACTTC
>TRBV5-6|-|TRBJ2-5|-
CASSSRKGNEETQYF
TGTGCCAGCAGCTCCCGTAAAGGTAACGAAGAGACCCAGTACTTC
>TRBV5-4|TRBD2|TRBJ2-3|once
CASSLAKGLATSRTDTQYF
TGTGCCAGCAGCTTGGCCAAAGGACTAGCCACCTCTCGCACAGATACGCAGTATTTT
>TRBV7-2|-|TRBJ2-1|once
CASSLGGSSSYNEQFF
TGTGCCAGCAGCTTAGGGGGCTCCAGCTCCTACAATGAGCAGTTCTTC
>TRBV15|-|TRBJ1-5|-
CATSRDLGVYSNQPQHF
TGTGCCACCAGCAGAGATCTCGGAGTTTATAGCAATCAGCCCCAGCATTTT
>TRBV5-4|-|TRBJ2-3|-
CASSQLGAQYF
TGTGCCAGCAGCCAACTAGGGGCGCAGTATTTT
>TRBV6-1|-|TRBJ2-1|few
CASSALVGEQFF
TGTGCCAGCAGTGCTCTAGTCGGAGAGCAGTTCTTC
>TRBV12-3/TRBV12-4|-|TRBJ1-5|-
CASSIGVFQPQHF
TGTGCCAGCAGCATAGGGGTGTTTCAGCCCCAGCATTTT
>TRBV19|-|TRBJ1-3|-
CASSSVQGRNTIYF
TGTGCCAGTAGTAGCGTGCAGGGACGCAACACCATATATTTT
>TRBV10-3|TRBD2|TRBJ2-1|-
CAISGTSGGAYNEQFF
TGTGCCATCAGTGGGACTAGCGGGGGGGCCTACAATGAGCAGTTCTTC
>TRBV6-5|TRBD2|TRBJ2-7|few
CASSLAGGDSYEQYF
TGTGCCAGCAGTTTAGCGGGCGGGGACTCCTACGAGCAGTACTTC
>TRBV5-6|-|TRBJ2-3|-
CASSLAIRVVRVSTDTQYF
TGTGCCAGCAGCTTGGCAATCAGGGTCGTACGGGTCAGCACAGATACGCAGTATTTT
>TRBV6-1|TRBD1|TRBJ1-5|-
CASRRTGGQPQHF
TGTGCCAGCAGGCGGACAGGGGGGCAGCCCCAGCATTTT